The TCR beta chain described here comes from a study of beta chain features in type 1 diabetes. Looking at the study overall: All of the samples together had 85 million to 130 million sorted cells examined.

Expressed TCRB transcripts were sequenced, since all the RNA that had been isolated was reverse transcribed. Sequencing used immunoSEQ multiplex PCR; TCRdb keeps in-frame clones, though not all of them. The sample carries 38,000 or so clones, roughly 67% recorded once. Concerning this clone itself: Its target is not known.

General study results and limits: Any role of HLA type in TCRB rearrangement remained unresolved here.

The TCR originated in a woman between 25 and 40 years old in good health. Sample: Tregs from blood.

The CDR3 nucleotides read TGTGCCAGCAGTGAACAGCAGGGTTCGGCTAATGAAAAACTGTTTTTT. This translates into CASSEQQGSANEKLFF. The chain has TRBV6-1 and TRBJ1-4, with D possibly matching TRBD1 (5 bases). The CDR3 is 16 residues long. V dropped 2 bases and J dropped 3 bases, with 13 bases sitting between them. CDR1 MNHNS and CDR2 SASEGT come from the germline V gene.